The text below deals with one T cell receptor (beta chain). The antigen remains unidentified. This sample stems from a study of cytomegalovirus exposure and HLA in healthy donors. Notes on the study in general: Reports credit the classifier with highly specific, highly sensitive diagnosis of cytomegalovirus status. Cytomegalovirus-associated status was assigned to more than 150 TCR beta chains.

Clones were read by immunoSEQ multiplex PCR, and TCRdb kept only the in-frame ones, dropping some. The table has about 200,000 clones, about 79% seen once. Material for sequencing was PBMCs. The clonotype was recovered from a young woman in good health and CMV-seropositive.

The DNA of the CDR3 is TGTGCCAGCAGTCCGGGGGACAGGACAACTAATGAAAAACTGTTTTTT. Translating gives CASSPGDRTTNEKLFF. The genes are TRBV27 and TRBJ1-4; 8 nucleotides match TRBD1. V lost 5 bases and J lost 0; bases outside the gene matches: 5. The CDR3 runs 16 residues. CDR1 is MNHEY, CDR2 SMNVEV, per germline (reference sequence).